The T cell receptor beta chain under discussion was sequenced for a study of blood T cell repertoires in COVID-19. The CDR3 runs 15 residues. CDR1 is MDHEN, CDR2 SYDVKM, per germline. The germline V and J ends were trimmed by 3 bases and 3 bases, with 12 bases remaining between them. Profiling relied on immunoSEQ multiplex PCR, and the TCRdb table lists in-frame clones only, not all of them. The table has about 58,000 clones, approximately 91% seen once. The clonotype comes from a woman aged 60-75 years with active COVID-19. The V and J genes are TRBV28 and TRBJ1-5, with D tentatively TRBD1 (5 bases). Input material: peripheral blood. This CDR3 is CASSLGGTVNQPQHF. CDR3 DNA sequence: TGTGCCAGCAGTTTGGGAGGGACGGTCAATCAGCCCCAGCATTTT.